These T cell receptor beta chains were read from a single sample in a study of cytomegalovirus exposure and HLA in healthy donors. Libraries were prepared by immunoSEQ multiplex PCR; TCRdb keeps only in-frame clonotypes and omits some of them. In the table there are some 140,000 clones, roughly four fifths of which are singletons. Sequenced input: PBMCs. All receptors come from a man aged 30-40 years in good health and CMV-seropositive. Both conserved end residues are part of each CDR3. Each record gives: clone size, D gene, J gene, V gene, CDR3 protein, CDR3 DNA. A D gene is named only where the DNA matches it firmly. Size is omitted from some rows. Given values are once, few, many or a class for expanded clones.

-	-	TRBJ2-3	TRBV9	CASSAPGGSHTQYF	TGTGCCAGCAGCGCACCCGGAGGGTCTCATACGCAGTATTTT
few	-	TRBJ2-7	TRBV5-6	CASSLREAYEQYF	TGTGCCAGCAGCCTCCGGGAAGCCTACGAGCAGTACTTC
once	-	TRBJ2-5	TRBV11-1	CASSSPRVETQYF	TGTGCCAGCAGCTCCCCGAGGGTGGAGACCCAGTACTTC
-	TRBD1	TRBJ1-2	TRBV6-6	CASRPATGSGYTF	TGTGCCAGCAGACCCGCGACAGGGTCTGGCTACACCTTC
once	TRBD1	TRBJ2-7	TRBV19	CASSIGRGLLYEQYF	TGTGCCAGTAGTATAGGTAGGGGGCTACTGTACGAGCAGTACTTC
-	TRBD1	TRBJ1-2	TRBV4-1	CASRQQGADYGYTF	TGCGCCAGCAGACAACAGGGGGCGGACTATGGCTACACCTTC
-	TRBD2	TRBJ2-5	TRBV9	CASSSKKTLDGREGHRETQYF	TGTGCCAGCAGCTCCAAAAAAACACTCGACGGGAGGGAGGGCCACCGAGAGACCCAGTACTTC
few	-	TRBJ2-7	TRBV28	CASSQSRGSYEQYF	TGTGCCAGCAGCCAAAGTCGAGGATCCTACGAGCAGTACTTC
-	TRBD2	TRBJ2-7	TRBV5-1	CASTAGDGNYEQYF	TGCGCCAGCACTGCGGGGGACGGGAACTACGAGCAGTACTTC
-	TRBD1	TRBJ2-7	TRBV12-5	CASGLGRGLSYEQYF	TGTGCTAGTGGTTTGGGCAGGGGGCTCTCCTACGAGCAGTACTTC
-	TRBD1	TRBJ1-2	TRBV28	CASSAPGGSSYGYTF	TGTGCCAGCTCCGCCCCAGGGGGGTCGTCCTATGGCTACACCTTC
-	-	TRBJ1-5	TRBV10-2	CASSEHGLKPQHF	TGCGCCAGCAGTGAACACGGACTCAAGCCCCAGCATTTT
few	TRBD1	TRBJ2-7	TRBV4-1	CASSQTPPGTVSYEQYF	TGCGCCAGCAGCCAAACGCCGCCCGGGACAGTTTCCTACGAGCAGTACTTC
once	TRBD2	TRBJ2-1	TRBV27	CASSSRLAGVRNEQFF	TGTGCCAGCAGTTCGCGACTAGCGGGAGTGCGCAATGAGCAGTTCTTC
-	-	TRBJ1-2	TRBV5-1	CASSLTDYGYTF	TGCGCCAGCAGCTTAACAGACTATGGCTACACCTTC
-	-	TRBJ1-1	TRBV27	CASSLRYDTTEAFF	TGTGCCAGCAGTTTAAGGTATGACACCACTGAAGCTTTCTTT
-	TRBD2	TRBJ2-5	TRBV30	CAWSVRGGAGRQETQYF	TGTGCCTGGAGTGTACGGGGAGGGGCGGGACGGCAAGAGACCCAGTACTTC
once	TRBD1	TRBJ2-3	TRBV5-6	CASSSYYRTGRSTDTQYF	TGTGCCAGCAGCTCCTACTATAGGACAGGGAGGAGCACAGATACGCAGTATTTT
-	TRBD1	TRBJ1-5	TRBV30	CACRGDSLNQPQHF	TGTGCCTGCCGTGGGGACAGCCTCAATCAGCCCCAGCATTTT
-	-	TRBJ1-1	TRBV5-4	CASSFDRFGADTEAFF	TGTGCCAGCAGCTTCGATCGGTTTGGGGCGGACACTGAAGCTTTCTTT
-	TRBD2	TRBJ2-5	TRBV4-2	CASSQSQRGTQETQYF	TGTGCCAGCAGCCAGAGCCAGCGGGGGACCCAAGAGACCCAGTACTTC
-	TRBD2	TRBJ2-7	TRBV6-6	CASSYSTSGDYEQYF	TGTGCCAGCAGTTACTCGACTAGCGGGGACTACGAGCAGTACTTC
once	TRBD2	TRBJ2-7	TRBV7-8	CASSFPGLAGNEQYF	TGTGCCAGCAGCTTCCCGGGACTAGCCGGCAACGAGCAGTACTTC
-	-	TRBJ2-1	TRBV7-3	CASSLTFLGGPYNEQFF	TGTGCCAGCAGCTTAACGTTCTTGGGAGGCCCCTACAATGAGCAGTTCTTC
-	TRBD1	TRBJ2-1	TRBV5-1	CASSRGQGEFNEQFF	TGCGCCAGCAGCCGGGGACAGGGGGAATTCAATGAGCAGTTCTTC
-	TRBD1	TRBJ2-2	TRBV6-1	CASRPDRGRTGELFF	TGTGCCAGCAGACCCGACAGGGGTAGGACCGGGGAGCTGTTTTTT
-	-	TRBJ1-1	TRBV4-3	CASSQELGLNTEAFF	TGCGCCAGCAGCCAAGAATTGGGCCTGAACACTGAAGCTTTCTTT
-	-	TRBJ2-5	TRBV15	CATSLGGQETQYF	TGTGCCACCAGTCTGGGGGGCCAAGAGACCCAGTACTTC
once	-	TRBJ2-3	TRBV10-3	CAISEGGTATDTQYF	TGTGCCATCAGTGAGGGGGGGACAGCCACAGATACGCAGTATTTT
-	-	TRBJ1-2	TRBV18	CASSPDRIYGYTF	TGTGCCAGCTCACCTGACAGGATTTATGGCTACACCTTC
-	-	TRBJ1-1	TRBV12-5	CASGSPRPTGTEAFF	TGTGCTAGTGGCTCACCTAGACCGACTGGGACTGAAGCTTTCTTT
few	-	TRBJ2-7	TRBV18	CASSHREREQYF	TGTGCCAGCTCACATCGGGAGAGGGAGCAGTACTTC
-	-	TRBJ1-1	TRBV7-8	CATAGRVNTEAFF	TGTGCTACCGCGGGGCGCGTGAACACTGAAGCTTTCTTT
-	-	TRBJ1-2	TRBV7-2	CASSSPLRDTNYGYTF	TGTGCCAGCAGCTCCCCCCTCAGGGACACCAACTATGGCTACACCTTC
-	-	TRBJ1-3	TRBV9	CASSASLFGGAGNTIYF	TGTGCCAGCAGCGCCTCTCTTTTCGGGGGGGCTGGAAACACCATATATTTT
-	TRBD1	TRBJ1-1	TRBV2	CASSTGDGTEAFF	TGTGCCAGCAGTACAGGGGATGGCACTGAAGCTTTCTTT
-	-	TRBJ2-2	TRBV6-1	CASRKTGWDTGELFF	TGTGCCAGCAGGAAAACAGGGTGGGACACCGGGGAGCTGTTTTTT
-	TRBD1	TRBJ1-1	TRBV10-3	CAVTGETEAFF	TGTGCCGTCACAGGGGAGACTGAAGCTTTCTTT
once	TRBD1	TRBJ1-4	TRBV7-9	CASSDRGTGATNEKLFF	TGTGCCAGCAGCGACAGGGGCACTGGGGCAACTAATGAAAAACTGTTTTTT
once	TRBD2	TRBJ2-2	TRBV5-1	CASSYLGTTNTGELFF	TGCGCCAGCAGCTACCTGGGGACTACGAACACCGGGGAGCTGTTTTTT
-	TRBD1	TRBJ1-1	TRBV5-1	CASSWELGTGAEAFF	TGCGCCAGCAGCTGGGAGCTTGGGACAGGGGCTGAAGCTTTCTTT
few	-	TRBJ1-2	TRBV6-4	CASSQGSNYGYTF	TGTGCCAGCAGTCAGGGGTCTAACTATGGCTACACCTTC
-	TRBD2	TRBJ2-2	TRBV7-6	CASSLGLAVNTGELFF	TGTGCCAGCAGCTTAGGACTAGCGGTGAACACCGGGGAGCTGTTTTTT
few	TRBD1	TRBJ2-7	TRBV7-3	CASSPSTGVSEQYF	TGTGCCAGCAGTCCTTCGACAGGGGTTTCCGAGCAGTACTTC
once	TRBD1	TRBJ2-3	TRBV2	CASSERDSISSTDTQYF	TGTGCCAGCAGTGAGAGGGACAGTATATCTAGCACAGATACGCAGTATTTT
-	-	TRBJ1-5	TRBV18	CASSPQQGDNQPQHF	TGTGCCAGCTCACCTCAACAAGGGGACAATCAGCCCCAGCATTTT
-	TRBD1	TRBJ2-2	TRBV5-1	CASRAGTGNTGELFF	TGCGCCAGCAGAGCCGGGACAGGAAACACCGGGGAGCTGTTTTTT
-	-	TRBJ1-2	TRBV29-1	CSVGEDSNYGYTF	TGCAGCGTTGGAGAGGACAGTAACTATGGCTACACCTTC
-	TRBD1	TRBJ2-1	TRBV28	CASSRQGRVGNEQFF	TGTGCCAGCAGTCGACAGGGGAGAGTAGGCAATGAGCAGTTCTTC
-	TRBD1	TRBJ2-7	TRBV27	CASSDRVGYEQYF	TGTGCCAGCAGCGACAGGGTCGGTTACGAGCAGTACTTC
-	TRBD1	TRBJ1-2	TRBV29-1	CSAAQGQGLYGYTF	TGCAGCGCCGCCCAAGGACAGGGGCTGTATGGCTACACCTTC
-	-	TRBJ1-1	TRBV9	CASSVPGRAEAFF	TGTGCCAGCAGCGTCCCCGGGCGGGCTGAAGCTTTCTTT
-	-	TRBJ2-7	TRBV5-1	CASSLSFGAEQYF	TGCGCCAGCAGCTTATCCTTTGGGGCCGAGCAGTACTTC